Following are 11 T cell receptor beta chains from one sample sequenced in a study of blood T cell repertoires in COVID-19. Assay used: immunoSEQ multiplex PCR; TCRdb lists only in-frame clones, some missing. This table has around 100,000 clones, 80% to 90% appearing once. Sequencing was done on a sample of peripheral blood. Receptors originate from a woman between 45 and 60 years old with acute or convalescent COVID-19.

This clone was found once. The V call is TRBV24-1, the J call TRBJ2-3; D may be TRBD2 (5 bases). Germline V CDR1 and CDR2: KGHDR, SFDVKD. Trimming took 2 bases from V and 0 from J, leaving 8 bases between them. The CDR3 is 15 residues long. Here the CDR3 reads CATSDSEDSTDTQYF. CDR3 sequence (DNA): TGTGCCACCAGTGATTCGGAGGACAGCACAGATACGCAGTATTTT.

This chain connects TRBV5-1 to TRBJ2-3; 12 bases line up with TRBD2. Germline assignment: CDR1 SGHRS and CDR2 YFSETQ. V was pared by 1 base and J by 3 bases, with 6 bases of the junction left unmatched. This CDR3 spans 17 amino acids. The CDR3 nucleotides read TGCGCCAGCAGCTTGACTCTAGCGGGGGGGCCGACAGATACGCAGTATTTT. This codes for CASSLTLAGGPTDTQYF.

The chain joins TRBV6-2 or TRBV6-3 to TRBJ1-1; maybe TRBD1 (6 bases). Per the germline V gene, CDR1 is MNHEY and CDR2 is SVGEGT. The V end lost 4 bases, the J end lost 6 bases, and 30 bases lay between the germline ends. The CDR3 has 19 residues. The CDR3 bases are TGTGCCAGCAGTTCCGATTCCTTCGCAGGGGCCTCCTTCGGCGCTGAAGCTTTCTTT. This gives the protein CASSSDSFAGASFGAEAFF.

This chain uses TRBV19 with TRBJ1-1; TRBD1 is a possible D gene (5 bases). This CDR3 is built from 13 residues. V dropped 3 bases and J dropped 5 bases, with 10 bases sitting between them. Germline V lookup: CDR1 LNHDA, CDR2 SQIVND (reference sequence). The CDR3 spells CASSMGGGTEAFF. CDR3 sequence (DNA): TGTGCCAGTAGTATGGGGGGAGGGACTGAAGCTTTCTTT.

The chain has TRBV3-1 (or the pseudogene TRBV3-2) and TRBJ1-1; 7 bases fit TRBD1. V shed 6 bases, J shed 5 bases, and the junction held 6 bases outside the gene matches. Germline assignment: CDR1 LGHDT and CDR2 YNNKEL (reference sequence). The length of the CDR3 is 13 residues. CDR3 DNA sequence: TGTGCCAGCAGGGGGACAGTAGGAACTGAAGCTTTCTTT. Its protein product is CASRGTVGTEAFF.

V and J are TRBV9 and TRBJ2-7; TRBD1 matches at 8 bases. Germline V lookup: CDR1 SGDLS, CDR2 YYNGEE. With V trimmed by 3 bases and J by 4 bases, 18 bases remained unmatched. The CDR3 has 18 residues. CDR3: CASSALNRGKQRWYEQYF. The CDR3 region has the DNA TGTGCCAGCAGCGCATTGAACAGGGGGAAGCAACGGTGGTACGAGCAGTACTTC.

The chain is built from TRBV28 and TRBJ1-5, with D hard to call. CDR1 is MDHEN and CDR2 is SYDVKM in the germline V gene. V dropped 10 bases and J dropped 7 bases, with 14 bases sitting between them. This CDR3 spans 12 amino acids. As DNA, the CDR3 is TGTGCCACCAGCAACTCGGGGCAGCCCCAGCATTTT. It is translated as CATSNSGQPQHF.

The V gene is TRBV7-9, the J gene TRBJ1-5, with TRBD1 as a possible D gene (5 bases). The CDR3 spans 13 residues. Trimming took 2 bases from V and 9 from J, leaving 11 bases between them. CDR1 is SEHNR, CDR2 FQNEAQ, per germline (reference sequence). CDR3 sequence (DNA): TGTGCCAGCAGCTTACAACCAGGGTTGCCCCAGCATTTT. It codes for CASSLQPGLPQHF.

This clone appeared a single time. The rearrangement links TRBV6-8 to TRBJ2-4; 7 bases are shared with TRBD2. The CDR3 runs 17 residues. Germline-derived CDR1 and CDR2 are MNHGY and SAAAGT. V lost 2 bases to trimming and J lost 3 bases; unmatched junction nucleotides: 10. The CDR3 region is CASSYKLAGLVKNIQYF. The CDR3 bases are TGTGCCAGCAGTTACAAGTTGGCAGGACTAGTCAAAAACATTCAGTACTTC.

This CDR3 is CASSDRVSSYNEQFF. The DNA for the CDR3 is TGTGCCAGCAGTGATAGAGTTAGCTCCTACAATGAGCAGTTCTTC. This chain uses TRBV2 with TRBJ2-1, with D unresolved. Looked up from germline, CDR1 is SNHLY and CDR2 is FYNNEI. This CDR3 spans 15 amino acids. V was cut by 3 bases and J by 0 bases, with 9 bases left in between.

The gene calls are TRBV6-5 and TRBJ1-2; 7 bases fit TRBD1. The V gene's germline CDR1 is MNHEY and CDR2 SVGAGI. Unmatched junction bases numbered 5, after V lost 5 bases and J lost 2 bases. The CDR3 sequence is 14 residues long. This chain's CDR3 is CASSMDRTNYGYTF. CDR3 DNA: TGTGCCAGCAGTATGGACAGGACGAACTATGGCTACACCTTC.